Shown below are 11 T cell receptor beta chains from a single sample sequenced in a study of sequential checkpoint blockade in melanoma. Treatment specified: randomized to nivolumab then ipilimumab (arm A) or the reverse (arm B). TCRdb keeps only in-frame clones here, not all; method: immunoSEQ multiplex PCR. The sample lists over 20,000 clones, under 70% occurring once. The starting material was CD8+ T cells sorted from blood (inferred from file names), obtained from a patient given nivolumab and ipilimumab in sequence. These receptor sequences come from a human donor with melanoma.

The V gene is TRBV7-9, the J gene TRBJ2-2, with 9 bases aligning to TRBD1. J gave up 3 bases and V 2 bases, and 4 bases lay outside the gene matches. This CDR3 is built from 16 residues. Looked up from germline, CDR1 is SEHNR and CDR2 is FQNEAQ (reference sequence). CDR3 sequence: CASSLPGTGHTGELFF. As DNA, the CDR3 is TGTGCCAGCAGCTTACCCGGGACAGGGCACACCGGGGAGCTGTTTTTT.

The rearrangement links TRBV27 to TRBJ1-5; D is possibly TRBD1 (6 bases). V shed 6 bases and J shed 5 bases, with 14 bases lying between them. Per germline, CDR1 MNHEY and CDR2 SMNVEV (reference sequence). The length of the CDR3 is 14 residues. The CDR3 nucleotides read TGTGCCAGCAGGCCTACAGACAGGTATCAGCCCCAGCATTTT. As protein: CASRPTDRYQPQHF.

The rearrangement joins TRBV19 to TRBJ2-5, with 7 bases matching TRBD1. Trimming removed 3 bases from V and 1 base from J; junction bases left unmatched: 5. CDR1 and CDR2 (germline): LNHDA, SQIVND (reference sequence). The CDR3 has 15 residues. DNA of the CDR3: TGTGCCAGTAGTATCGGTTGGACAGGCCAAGAGACCCAGTACTTC. It codes for CASSIGWTGQETQYF. Combining the CDR3 with reference TRBV19 and TRBJ2-5 gives the whole variable domain DGGITQSPKYLFRKEGQNVTLSCEQNLNHDAMYWYRQDPGQGLRLIYYSQIVNDFQKGDIAEGYSVSREKKESFPLTVTSAQKNPTAFYLCASSIGWTGQETQYFGPGTRLLVL.

The rearrangement links TRBV28 to TRBJ2-2; D remains ambiguous. Germline V gene lookup returns CDR1 MDHEN and CDR2 SYDVKM. This CDR3 contains 14 residues. Trimming took 2 bases from V and 5 from J, leaving 9 bases between them. In nucleotides, the CDR3 is TGTGCCAGCAGTTTACTCCAGGCAACCGGGGAGCTGTTTTTT. This gives the protein CASSLLQATGELFF.

This clone was counted only a few times. This sequence joins TRBV28 and TRBJ2-3, with 9 bases identical to TRBD1. This CDR3 comprises 15 residues. Germline CDR1 and CDR2: MDHEN and SYDVKM. V lost 7 bases to trimming and J lost 4 bases; unmatched junction nucleotides: 9. CDR3: CASTKGRQGADTQYF. The CDR3 DNA follows: TGTGCCAGCACCAAGGGGAGACAGGGGGCAGATACGCAGTATTTT.

The rearrangement uses TRBV15 and TRBJ2-1; D not certain. The CDR3 runs to 12 residues. V was trimmed by 2 bases and J by 4 bases, leaving 3 bases between them. Per the germline V gene, CDR1 is LNHNV and CDR2 is YYDKDF (reference sequence). CDR3 in amino acids: CATSRLYNEQFF. The CDR3 DNA reads as TGTGCCACCAGCAGACTGTACAATGAGCAGTTCTTC.

V and J are TRBV11-2 and TRBJ2-7, with 8 bases aligning to TRBD2. J was trimmed by 3 bases and V by 7 bases; bases with no gene match: 8. The CDR3 runs 14 residues. Per germline, CDR1 SGHAT and CDR2 FQNNGV. The CDR3 sequence is CASTPTGGLYEQYF. In DNA, the CDR3 is TGTGCCAGCACACCCACGGGGGGGCTCTACGAGCAGTACTTC.

The CDR3 DNA is TGTGCCAGCAGTGACTCGGGCAGAAACACCGGGGAGCTGTTTTTT. Its protein product is CASSDSGRNTGELFF. This chain links TRBV6-4 with TRBJ2-2; D is undetermined. This CDR3 contains 15 residues. Between the trimmed V and J ends, which lost 0 bases and 2 bases, there was a span of 7 bases. In germline, CDR1 is MRHNA, CDR2 SNTAGT.

This clone is medium-sized by share. The chain employs TRBV5-1 and TRBJ1-4; 9 bases fit TRBD1. The J segment lost 5 bases and the V segment lost 5 bases, leaving 1 base of the junction unmatched. The CDR3 sequence is 13 residues long. Germline CDR1 is SGHRS and CDR2 is YFSETQ. The CDR3 nucleotides read TGCGCCAGCAGGGGACAGGGAAATGAAAAACTGTTTTTT. The encoded protein is CASRGQGNEKLFF.

The gene calls are TRBV4-2 and TRBJ1-5; the match to TRBD1 covers 9 bases. This CDR3 has 14 residues. With V trimmed by 3 bases and J by 5 bases, 2 bases remained unmatched. Germline V gene data show CDR1 as LGHNA and CDR2 as YNFKEQ. CDR3 protein: CASSQWDRDQPQHF. CDR3 sequence (DNA): TGTGCCAGCAGCCAGTGGGACAGGGATCAGCCCCAGCATTTT.

The chain couples TRBV4-2 to TRBJ2-7; 11 bases agree with TRBD1. The V gene's germline CDR1 is LGHNA and CDR2 YNFKEQ. V was clipped by 5 bases and J by 3 bases; unmatched bases: 3. CDR3 length: 14 residues. The CDR3 bases are TGTGCCAGCAGCGGCGGGACAGGGGGCTACGAGCAGTACTTC. It codes for CASSGGTGGYEQYF.